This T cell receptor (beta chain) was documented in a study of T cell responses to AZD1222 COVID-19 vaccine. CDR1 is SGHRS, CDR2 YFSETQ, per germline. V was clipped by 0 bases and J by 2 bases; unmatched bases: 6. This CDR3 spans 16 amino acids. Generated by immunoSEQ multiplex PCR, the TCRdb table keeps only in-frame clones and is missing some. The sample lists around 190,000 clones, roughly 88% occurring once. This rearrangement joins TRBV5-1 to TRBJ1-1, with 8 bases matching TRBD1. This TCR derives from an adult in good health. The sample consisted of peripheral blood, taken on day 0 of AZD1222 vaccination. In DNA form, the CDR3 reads TGCGCCAGCAGCTTGGAAACAGGGGGATTCAACACTGAAGCTTTCTTT. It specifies CASSLETGGFNTEAFF.